This T cell receptor (beta chain) was documented in a study of vaccination and CD4 T cells after COVID-19. Germline V gene lookup returns CDR1 MNHNS and CDR2 SASEGT. This CDR3 has 15 residues. The trim removed 4 bases at V and 5 bases at J, leaving 4 bases unmatched. This clonotype appeared a few times. Its antigen is not known. Researchers used the Oncomine TCR Beta short-read assay to sequence DNA from cultured CD4+ T cells. TCRdb processed the PCR reads anew with MiXCR; each CDR3 protein has one entry. Of 10,000 to 15,000 distinct CDR3 sequences listed, approximately 60% were seen once; the top ten hold around 8.6%. Sample treatment: approximately 9-day PBMC culture with coronavirus spike peptide pools or control peptides (ViraFEST assay).

Sequencing was done on a sample of CD4+ T cells from blood, cultured in vitro. The sequence was collected from a human donor who had recovered from COVID-19. The chain recombines TRBV6-1 with TRBJ2-3, with TRBD1 identical over 12 bases. The CDR3 loop reads CASSGDRGLGDTQYF. In DNA, the CDR3 is TGTGCCAGCAGTGGGGACAGGGGGCTAGGAGATACGCAGTATTTT.